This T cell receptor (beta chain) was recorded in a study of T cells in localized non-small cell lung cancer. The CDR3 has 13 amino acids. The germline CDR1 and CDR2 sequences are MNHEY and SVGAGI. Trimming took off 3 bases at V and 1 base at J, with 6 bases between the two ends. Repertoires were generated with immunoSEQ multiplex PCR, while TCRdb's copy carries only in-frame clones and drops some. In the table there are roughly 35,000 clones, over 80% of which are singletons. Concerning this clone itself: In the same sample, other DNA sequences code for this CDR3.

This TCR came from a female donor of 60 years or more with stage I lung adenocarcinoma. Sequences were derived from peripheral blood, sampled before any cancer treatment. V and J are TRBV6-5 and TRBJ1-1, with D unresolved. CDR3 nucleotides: TGTGCCAGCAGTTATAGTAGGAACACTGAAGCTTTCTTT. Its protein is CASSYSRNTEAFF.